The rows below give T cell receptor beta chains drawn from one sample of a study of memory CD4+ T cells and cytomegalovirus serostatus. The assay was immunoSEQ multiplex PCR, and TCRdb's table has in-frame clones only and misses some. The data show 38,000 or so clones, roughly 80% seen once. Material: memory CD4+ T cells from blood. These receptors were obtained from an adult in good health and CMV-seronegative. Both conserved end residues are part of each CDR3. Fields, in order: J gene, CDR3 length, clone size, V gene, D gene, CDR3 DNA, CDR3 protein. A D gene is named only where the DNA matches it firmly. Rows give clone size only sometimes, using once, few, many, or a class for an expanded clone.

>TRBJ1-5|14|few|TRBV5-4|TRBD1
TGTGCCAGCAGCCGGGACAGAATGGATCAGCCCCAGCATTTT
CASSRDRMDQPQHF
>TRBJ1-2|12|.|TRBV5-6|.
TGTGCCAGCACGGGGTTCCCCTATGGCTACACCTTC
CASTGFPYGYTF
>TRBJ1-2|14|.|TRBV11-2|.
TGTGCCAGCAGCCCTTCAGGCATTAACTATGGCTACACCTTC
CASSPSGINYGYTF
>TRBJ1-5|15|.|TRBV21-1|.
TGTGCCAGCAGCAAGAGACGGACTAGCAATCAGCCCCAGCATTTT
CASSKRRTSNQPQHF
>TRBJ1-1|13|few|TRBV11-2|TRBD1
TGTGCCAGCACCTCGGGGACAGGGTCTACCGCTTTCTTT
CASTSGTGSTAFF
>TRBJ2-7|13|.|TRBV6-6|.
TGTGCCAGCAGACTAGACAGTCCCTACGAGCAGTACTTC
CASRLDSPYEQYF
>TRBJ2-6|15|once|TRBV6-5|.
TGTGCCAGCAGACCCCCCCAGTCTGGGGCCAACGTCCTGACTTTC
CASRPPQSGANVLTF
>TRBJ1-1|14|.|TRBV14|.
TGTGCCAGCAGTGGGATTGGCGAGAACCCTGGGGCTTTCTTT
CASSGIGENPGAFF
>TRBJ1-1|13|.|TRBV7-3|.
TGTGCCAGCAGCCTTGGTTCGGGTACTGAAGCTTTCTTT
CASSLGSGTEAFF
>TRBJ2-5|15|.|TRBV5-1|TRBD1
TGCGCCAGCAGCTTCCAGGGGGTTGTTCCAGAGACCCAGTACTTC
CASSFQGVVPETQYF
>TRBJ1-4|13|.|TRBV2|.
TGTGCCAGCATTGGGAGCCGTAATGAAAAACTGTTTTTT
CASIGSRNEKLFF
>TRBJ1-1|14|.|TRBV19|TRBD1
TGTGCCAGTATGGGGACAGGGTTTTTTGTTGAAGCTTTCTTT
CASMGTGFFVEAFF
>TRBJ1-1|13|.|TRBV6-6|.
TGTGCCAGCATTGGGGGTTTGGCCACTGAAGCTTTCTTT
CASIGGLATEAFF
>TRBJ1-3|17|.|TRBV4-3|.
TGCGCCAGCAGCCAGAACGTACGCTCTGTCTCTGGAAACACCATATATTTT
CASSQNVRSVSGNTIYF
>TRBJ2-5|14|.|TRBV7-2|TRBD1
TGTGCCAGCAGCTTACAGACAGGGACAGAGACCCAGTACTTC
CASSLQTGTETQYF
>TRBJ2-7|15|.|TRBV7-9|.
TGTGCCAGCAGCTTAGGGACGTCACACTCCTACGAGCAGTACTTC
CASSLGTSHSYEQYF
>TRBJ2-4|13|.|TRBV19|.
TGTGCCAGTAGCGATCCGAACTCCATTATTCAGTACTTC
CASSDPNSIIQYF
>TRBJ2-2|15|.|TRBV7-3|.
TGTGCCAGCAGCTTAAGGTTCAGCAGCACCGGGGAGCTGTTTTTT
CASSLRFSSTGELFF
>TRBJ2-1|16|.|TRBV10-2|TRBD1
TGCGCCAGCAGGAGTTTGAGGAGGACAGGGGCCGATGAGCAGTTCTTC
CASRSLRRTGADEQFF